A single sample is the source of the 25 T cell receptor beta chains below, sequenced in a study of cytomegalovirus exposure and HLA in healthy donors. Clones were read by immunoSEQ multiplex PCR, and TCRdb kept only the in-frame ones, dropping some. The sample includes about 190,000 clones, 86% of them seen just once. Sequencing input: PBMCs. These receptors came from a woman between 18 and 29 years old in good health and CMV-seronegative.

CDR3 nucleotides: TGTGCCAGCAGTTTCGCTCAGGGCTCCTATAATTCACCCCTCCACTTT. It codes for CASSFAQGSYNSPLHF. The chain links TRBV27 to TRBJ1-6, with D perhaps TRBD1 (5 bases). Trimming took 3 bases from V and 0 from J, leaving 9 bases between them. The CDR3 covers 16 residues. Germline V gene lookup returns CDR1 MNHEY and CDR2 SMNVEV (reference sequence).

This clone has a handful of counts. The J gene is TRBJ2-7, the V gene TRBV30; D unresolved. The CDR3 runs 13 residues. Germline assignment: CDR1 GTSNPN and CDR2 SVGIG (reference sequence). V gave up 0 bases and J gave up 2 bases, with 8 bases separating them. The CDR3 spells CAWSVTETYEQYF. The CDR3 nucleotides read TGTGCCTGGAGTGTCACAGAGACCTACGAGCAGTACTTC.

The chain joins TRBV30 to TRBJ1-5; a possible D gene is TRBD1 (5 bases). The CDR3 runs to 14 residues. Germline V lookup: CDR1 GTSNPN, CDR2 SVGIG (reference sequence). Trimming took off 3 bases at V and 3 bases at J, with 12 bases between the two ends. The CDR3 loop reads CAWSLGLPNQPQHF. The CDR3 coding sequence is TGTGCCTGGAGCCTGGGACTGCCCAATCAGCCCCAGCATTTT. Variable domain in full (rest from reference TRBV30 and TRBJ1-5): SQTIHQWPATLVQPVGSPLSLECTVEGTSNPNLYWYRQAAGRGLQLLFYSVGIGQISSEVPQNLSASRPQDRQFILSSKKLLLSDSGFYLCAWSLGLPNQPQHFGDGTRLSIL.

The genes are TRBV2 and TRBJ2-2; D is unclear. Germline CDR1 reads SNHLY; CDR2 reads FYNNEI. The CDR3 sequence is 14 residues long. V lost 0 bases and J lost 6, with 8 bases in between. The CDR3 region has the DNA TGTGCCAGCAGTGAAGCGATTCAGGCCGGGGAGCTGTTTTTT. It encodes CASSEAIQAGELFF.

This clone has more than one count but fewer than ten. The rearrangement joins TRBV19 to TRBJ1-2, with TRBD1 as a possible D gene (5 bases). Trimming stripped 3 bases from V and 2 bases from J, with 19 bases between. Germline CDR1 and CDR2: LNHDA and SQIVND (reference sequence). The length of the CDR3 is 17 residues. The CDR3 DNA sequence: TGTGCCAGTAGTATCGGTTTTCGTGGGGCCAGGAACTATGGCTACACCTTC. Translating it yields CASSIGFRGARNYGYTF. The variable domain in full, with the rest retrieved from reference TRBV19 and TRBJ1-2, is DGGITQSPKYLFRKEGQNVTLSCEQNLNHDAMYWYRQDPGQGLRLIYYSQIVNDFQKGDIAEGYSVSREKKESFPLTVTSAQKNPTAFYLCASSIGFRGARNYGYTFGSGTRLTVV.

This clone was detected only once. The CDR3 reads CASSFLTTYNTGELFF. The CDR3, as DNA: TGTGCCAGCAGTTTCCTGACTACCTACAACACCGGGGAGCTGTTTTTT. V and J are TRBV27 and TRBJ2-2; D is perhaps TRBD2 (5 bases). This CDR3 has 16 amino acids. Trimming pared 3 bases from V and 2 bases from J, leaving 13 bases between. Germline-derived CDR1 and CDR2 are MNHEY and SMNVEV (reference sequence).

V usage is TRBV7-6 and J usage is TRBJ1-2; D call uncertain. Trimming cost V 5 bases and J 8 bases, with 15 bases left between them. The CDR3 contains 13 residues. Germline CDR1 is SGHVS and CDR2 is FNYEAQ. DNA of the CDR3: TGTGCCAGCAGCCCTAGTCGCGACGTAGGCTACACCTTC. Amino acid sequence: CASSPSRDVGYTF.

The chain combines TRBV11-2 with TRBJ2-1; 10 bases map to TRBD1. The CDR3 contains 15 residues. The trim removed 5 bases at V and 4 bases at J, leaving 5 bases unmatched. Germline CDR1 reads SGHAT; CDR2 reads FQNNGV. The CDR3 DNA sequence: TGTGCCAGCAGCCCGGGACAGGGGATTTACAATGAGCAGTTCTTC. It codes for CASSPGQGIYNEQFF.

This chain joins TRBV5-1 and TRBJ2-7; 8 bases line up with TRBD1. Per the germline V gene, CDR1 is SGHRS and CDR2 is YFSETQ. V was clipped by 0 bases and J by 2 bases; unmatched bases: 13. The CDR3 runs to 18 residues. This CDR3 is CASSLEIRDGTGAYEQYF. CDR3 DNA: TGCGCCAGCAGCTTGGAAATTCGTGACGGGACAGGAGCCTACGAGCAGTACTTC.

The rearrangement joins TRBV10-3 to TRBJ2-3; tentative D call: TRBD2 (5 bases). This CDR3 is built from 14 residues. CDR1 ENHRY and CDR2 SYGVKD come from the germline V gene. V shed 4 bases and J shed 2 bases, with 10 bases lying between them. CDR3: CAISAYGDTDTQYF. As DNA, the CDR3 is TGTGCCATCAGTGCCTACGGGGACACAGATACGCAGTATTTT.

The chain couples TRBV13 to TRBJ1-1; no clear D gene. Germline V lookup: CDR1 PRHDT, CDR2 FYEKMQ (reference sequence). CDR3 length: 15 amino acids. The V end was cut by 5 bases, the J end by 0 bases, with 13 bases between. The CDR3 bases are TGTGCCAGCAGCCCGGGTCGCAAGTTGAACACTGAAGCTTTCTTT. Its translation: CASSPGRKLNTEAFF.

The chain is built from TRBV11-3 and TRBJ2-3; D is possibly TRBD2 (5 bases). The CDR3 contains 15 residues. Trimming stripped 3 bases from V and 0 bases from J, with 10 bases between. Germline loops: CDR1 SGHNT, CDR2 YENEEA. CDR3 sequence: CASSFSRTSTDTQYF. The CDR3, as DNA: TGTGCCAGCAGCTTCTCCCGGACTAGCACAGATACGCAGTATTTT.

A single count supports this clone. The chain is built from TRBV5-1 and TRBJ2-1, with D unclear. CDR3 size: 15 residues. Germline CDR1 and CDR2: SGHRS and YFSETQ. Trimming pared 0 bases from V and 8 bases from J, leaving 15 bases between. The CDR3 DNA reads TGCGCCAGCAGCTTGGCGGCCCGACGAGGAGATGAGCAGTTCTTC. It is translated as CASSLAARRGDEQFF.

This clone showed up just a few times. This chain uses TRBV6-1 with TRBJ2-7; TRBD2 matches at 11 bases. Losses at the gene ends were 10 bases for V and 4 bases for J; bases not matched to a gene: 12. Germline V lookup: CDR1 MNHNS, CDR2 SASEGT. This CDR3 is built from 15 residues. This CDR3 reads CANRGLAGGTYEQYF. The DNA for the CDR3 is TGTGCCAACAGGGGTCTAGCGGGAGGAACTTACGAGCAGTACTTC.

The chain combines TRBV6-4 with TRBJ1-4, with a tentative D call TRBD1 (6 bases). Trimming removed 1 base at V and 0 bases at J, with 24 bases between. The germline gives CDR1 MRHNA, CDR2 SNTAGT. The CDR3 is 21 amino acids. The CDR3 DNA reads as TGTGCCAGCAGTGACTTTGAAGGCCTGCGGGGGCTTGTTACAACTAATGAAAAACTGTTTTTT. It translates to CASSDFEGLRGLVTTNEKLFF.

V is TRBV6-4 and J is TRBJ2-7; a weak D match, TRBD2 (5 bases). This CDR3 has 14 amino acids. Deletions cut 6 bases from V and 0 bases from J, with 12 bases between. CDR1 MRHNA and CDR2 SNTAGT come from the germline V gene. CDR3 in DNA: TGTGCCAGCAGGAGGGATTCGAGCTCCTACGAGCAGTACTTC. Residues: CASRRDSSSYEQYF.

The chain links TRBV7-6 to TRBJ2-5, with D possibly TRBD2 on 6 matching bases. Per the germline V gene, CDR1 is SGHVS and CDR2 is FNYEAQ. CDR3 length: 14 residues. Between the trimmed V and J ends, which lost 5 bases and 2 bases, there was a span of 12 bases. CDR3 amino acids: CASSAGGRQETQYF. CDR3 in DNA: TGTGCCAGCAGCGCCGGAGGGCGGCAAGAGACCCAGTACTTC.

The V call is TRBV10-1, the J call TRBJ2-5; 10 bases fit TRBD2. Germline V gives CDR1 WNHNN, CDR2 SYGVQD (reference sequence). V lost 3 bases to trimming and J lost 5 bases; unmatched junction nucleotides: 9. The CDR3 has 16 residues. The CDR3 region has the DNA TGCGCCAGCAGTGACCAGCGGGAGGGCCCTGGGGAGACCCAGTACTTC. Its translation: CASSDQREGPGETQYF.

J is TRBJ2-2 and V is TRBV15; 9 nucleotides match TRBD1. Germline loops: CDR1 LNHNV, CDR2 YYDKDF (reference sequence). CDR3 length equals 14 residues. V lost 9 bases and J lost 5; bases outside the gene matches: 7. The CDR3, as DNA: TGTGCCACGACTACAGGGGGCGCAACCGGGGAGCTGTTTTTT. Translating it yields CATTTGGATGELFF. Full variable domain (rest looked up from reference TRBV15 and TRBJ2-2): DAMVIQNPRYQVTQFGKPVTLSCSQTLNHNVMYWYQQKSSQAPKLLFHYYDKDFNNEADTPDNFQSRRPNTSFCFLDIRSPGLGDTAMYLCATTTGGATGELFFGEGSRLTVL.

This sequence joins TRBV19 and TRBJ2-3, with 8 bases fitting TRBD2. Unmatched junction bases numbered 4, after V lost 3 bases and J lost 2 bases. Germline lookup yields CDR1 LNHDA and CDR2 SQIVND (reference sequence). The CDR3 has 15 residues. The CDR3 DNA is TGTGCCAGTAGTATTAGGGGACTAGTCACAGATACGCAGTATTTT. Translation: CASSIRGLVTDTQYF.

V and J are TRBV10-1 and TRBJ2-2; D is possibly TRBD1 (5 bases). Trimming stripped 0 bases from V and 5 bases from J, with 7 bases between. Germline CDR1 WNHNN, CDR2 SYGVQD (reference sequence). CDR3 length: 14 amino acids. As DNA, the CDR3 is TGCGCCAGCAGTGAGTCAGGGGCAACCGGGGAGCTGTTTTTT. As protein: CASSESGATGELFF.

Here the CDR3 reads CASSADSGKTEAFF. CDR3 nucleotides: TGTGCCAGCAGCGCAGACAGTGGGAAGACTGAAGCTTTCTTT. This chain links TRBV5-4 with TRBJ1-1, with a tentative D call TRBD1 (5 bases). The germline V gene has CDR1 SGHNT and CDR2 YYREEE (reference sequence). Trimming took 4 bases from V and 5 from J, leaving 15 bases between them. The CDR3 covers 14 residues.

V is TRBV9 and J is TRBJ2-3; D might be TRBD1 (5 bases). The germline CDR1 and CDR2 sequences are SGDLS and YYNGEE. The length of the CDR3 is 15 residues. V was cut by 4 bases and J by 0 bases, with 12 bases left in between. The chain's CDR3 is CASSPGAGSTDTQYF. The CDR3 region has the DNA TGTGCCAGCAGCCCTGGTGCAGGGAGCACAGATACGCAGTATTTT.

This clone was seen more than once but under ten times. The V and J genes are TRBV7-8 and TRBJ2-7; TRBD1 matches 7 bases. Trimming at V came to 4 bases and at J to 0 bases, leaving 12 bases not matched to a gene. CDR1 and CDR2 from the germline V gene are SGHVS and FQNEAQ. The CDR3 has 17 amino acids. As DNA, the CDR3 is TGTGCCAGCAGCTCGTTCACCCTAAGGGGGCTCTCCTACGAGCAGTACTTC. Translation gives CASSSFTLRGLSYEQYF.

This sequence joins TRBV18 and TRBJ2-7, with TRBD1 as a possible D gene (7 bases). V was shortened by 3 bases and J by 2 bases, with 14 bases between the two germline ends. The V gene's germline CDR1 is KGHSH and CDR2 LQKENI. CDR3 size: 15 residues. The CDR3 DNA reads TGTGCCAGCTCACCCCCCCAGGGGGGACCCTACGAGCAGTACTTC. It encodes CASSPPQGGPYEQYF.